This T cell receptor beta chain was sequenced in a study of early T cells in non-severe SARS-CoV-2 infection. On the study more broadly: Unpaired chains resulted from sequencing bulk RNA of unsorted whole blood. Study outcomes and limitations: Missing private and CD4 specificities, VDJdb matching favored anti-spike CD8 responses.

The TCR library protocol attached unique molecular identifiers to the individual cDNA molecules. TCRdb reprocessed the 5' RACE reads with MiXCR, giving one entry per CDR3 protein. Of roughly 70,000 distinct CDR3 sequences listed, under 15% are singletons. CDR1 DFQATT and CDR2 SNEGSKA come from the germline V gene (reference sequence). The ends were cut back, 4 bases at V and 3 bases at J, with 15 bases in the middle. There are 14 residues in the CDR3. This clonotype was recorded many times. The target antigen is unknown. The sample comprised whole blood. J is TRBJ1-1 and V is TRBV20-1, with D tentatively TRBD1 (6 bases). This TCR derives from an adult who was a healthcare worker with PCR-confirmed SARS-CoV-2 infection or an uninfected control (not recorded which). CDR3 sequence: CSATIDRLDTEAFF. CDR3 coding DNA: TGCAGTGCTACTATCGACAGGTTGGACACTGAAGCTTTCTTT.